This T cell receptor beta chain was obtained from a study of blood T cells in healthy people across ages. Combining a sample-barcoded 5' primer with a J-beta primer mix, a second PCR ran for 7 to 11 cycles. TCRdb recomputed calls from the 5' RACE reads with MiXCR, one row per CDR3 protein. The data show around 650,000 distinct CDR3 sequences, around 41% seen once. The authors isolated at least 6.5 million PBMCs per sample. Remarks on this clonotype: Its antigen is not identified.

Germline V gene sequence: CDR1 SEHNR, CDR2 FQNEAQ (reference sequence). CDR3 length: 16 residues. Points from the study as a whole: Naive CD4+ cells and diversity were both higher in long-lived donors than in aged donors. Without sorted subsets, naive and antigen-experienced compartments could not be conclusively compared.

The sample was blood. This chain joins TRBV7-9 and TRBJ2-5, with D unresolved. The better agreement between TRBJ2-7 and the DNA end casts doubt on the J call. This sequence originates from an older man in good health. The DNA for the CDR3 is TGTGCCAGCAGCTTAGGGTCCGCCGGCCCTCCTATCGAGCAGTACTTC. Translating it yields CASSLGSAGPPIEQYF.